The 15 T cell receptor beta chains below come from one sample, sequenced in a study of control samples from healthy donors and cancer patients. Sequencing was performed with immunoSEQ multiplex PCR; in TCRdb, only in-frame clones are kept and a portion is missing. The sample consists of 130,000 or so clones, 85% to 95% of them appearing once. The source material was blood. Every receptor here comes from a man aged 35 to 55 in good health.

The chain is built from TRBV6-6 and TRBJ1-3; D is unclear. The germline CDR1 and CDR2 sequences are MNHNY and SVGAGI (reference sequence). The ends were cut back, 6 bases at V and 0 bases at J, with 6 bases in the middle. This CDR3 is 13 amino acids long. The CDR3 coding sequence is TGTGCCAGCAGGGCGAACTCTGGAAACACCATATATTTT. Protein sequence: CASRANSGNTIYF.

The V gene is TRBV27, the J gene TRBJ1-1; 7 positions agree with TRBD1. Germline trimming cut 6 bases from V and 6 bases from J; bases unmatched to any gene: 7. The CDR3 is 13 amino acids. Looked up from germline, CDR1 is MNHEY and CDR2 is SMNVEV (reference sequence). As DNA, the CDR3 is TGTGCCAGCAGCTACACAGGGGTTTCTGAAGCTTTCTTT. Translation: CASSYTGVSEAFF.

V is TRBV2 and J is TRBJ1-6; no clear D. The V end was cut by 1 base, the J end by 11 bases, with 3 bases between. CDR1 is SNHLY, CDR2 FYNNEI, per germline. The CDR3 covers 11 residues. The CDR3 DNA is TGTGCCAGCAGTGAAGTCGCACCCCTCCACTTT. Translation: CASSEVAPLHF. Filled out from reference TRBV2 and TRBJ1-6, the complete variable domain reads EPEVTQTPSHQVTQMGQEVILRCVPISNHLYFYWYRQILGQKVEFLVSFYNNEISEKSEIFDDQFSVERPDGSNFTLKIRSTKLEDSAMYFCASSEVAPLHFGNGTRLTVT.

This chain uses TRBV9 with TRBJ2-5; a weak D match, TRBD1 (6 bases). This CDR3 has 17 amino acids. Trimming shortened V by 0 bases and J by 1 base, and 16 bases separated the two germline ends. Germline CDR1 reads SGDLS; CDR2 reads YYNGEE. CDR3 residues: CASSVDGWGPLQETQYF. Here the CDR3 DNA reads TGTGCCAGCAGCGTAGACGGGTGGGGGCCTCTCCAAGAGACCCAGTACTTC.

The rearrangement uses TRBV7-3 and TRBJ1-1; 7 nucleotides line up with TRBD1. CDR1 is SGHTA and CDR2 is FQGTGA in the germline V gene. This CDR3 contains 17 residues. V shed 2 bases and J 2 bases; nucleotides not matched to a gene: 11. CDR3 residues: CASSLEGAPGRNTEAFF. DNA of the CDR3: TGTGCCAGCAGCTTAGAGGGGGCGCCGGGGAGAAACACTGAAGCTTTCTTT.

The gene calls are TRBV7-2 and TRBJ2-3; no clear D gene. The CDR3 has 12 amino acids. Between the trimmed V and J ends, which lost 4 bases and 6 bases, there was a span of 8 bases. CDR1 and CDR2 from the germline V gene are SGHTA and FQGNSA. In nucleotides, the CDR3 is TGTGCCAGCAGCTCGACTCGGGATACGCAGTATTTT. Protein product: CASSSTRDTQYF.

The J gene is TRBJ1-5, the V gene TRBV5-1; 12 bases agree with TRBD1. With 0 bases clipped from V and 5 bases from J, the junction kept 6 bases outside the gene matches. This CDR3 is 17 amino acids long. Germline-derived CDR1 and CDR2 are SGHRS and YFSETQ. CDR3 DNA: TGCGCCAGCAGCTTGGTTGGGGACAGGGGGCTCCATCAGCCCCAGCATTTT. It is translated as CASSLVGDRGLHQPQHF. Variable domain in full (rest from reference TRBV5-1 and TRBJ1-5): KAGVTQTPRYLIKTRGQQVTLSCSPISGHRSVSWYQQTPGQGLQFLFEYFSETQRNKGNFPGRFSGRQFSNSRSEMNVSTLELGDSALYLCASSLVGDRGLHQPQHFGDGTRLSIL.

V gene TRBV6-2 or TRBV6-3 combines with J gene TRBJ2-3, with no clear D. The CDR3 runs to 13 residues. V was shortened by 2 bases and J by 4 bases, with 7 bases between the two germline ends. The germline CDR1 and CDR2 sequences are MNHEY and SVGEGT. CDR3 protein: CASSYGSPDTQYF. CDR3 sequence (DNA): TGTGCCAGCAGTTACGGGTCCCCAGATACGCAGTATTTT.

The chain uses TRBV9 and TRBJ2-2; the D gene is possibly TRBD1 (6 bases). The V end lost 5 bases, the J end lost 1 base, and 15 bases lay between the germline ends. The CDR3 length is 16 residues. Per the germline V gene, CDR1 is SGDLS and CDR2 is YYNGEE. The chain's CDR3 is CASSLRYRENTGELFF. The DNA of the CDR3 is TGTGCCAGCAGTTTAAGGTACAGGGAGAACACCGGGGAGCTGTTTTTT.

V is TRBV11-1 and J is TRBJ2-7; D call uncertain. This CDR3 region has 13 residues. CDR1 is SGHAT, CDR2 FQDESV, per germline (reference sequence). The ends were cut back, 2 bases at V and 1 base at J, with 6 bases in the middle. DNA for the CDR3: TGTGCCAGCAGCTTATCCAGATCCTACGAGCAGTACTTC. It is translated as CASSLSRSYEQYF.

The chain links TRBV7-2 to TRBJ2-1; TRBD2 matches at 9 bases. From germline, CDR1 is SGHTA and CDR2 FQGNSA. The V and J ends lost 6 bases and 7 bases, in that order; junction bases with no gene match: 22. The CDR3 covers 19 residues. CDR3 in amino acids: CASRTYGSAGGPSRNEQFF. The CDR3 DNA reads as TGTGCCAGCAGGACTTACGGTAGCGCGGGGGGGCCCTCTCGGAATGAGCAGTTCTTC.

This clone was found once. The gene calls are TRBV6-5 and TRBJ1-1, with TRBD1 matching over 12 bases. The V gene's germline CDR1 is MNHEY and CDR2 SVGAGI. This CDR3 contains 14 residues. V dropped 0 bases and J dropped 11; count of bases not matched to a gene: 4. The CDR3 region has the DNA TGTGCCAGCAGTTACTCCGGGACAGGGGGCAATGCTTTCTTT. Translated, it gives CASSYSGTGGNAFF.

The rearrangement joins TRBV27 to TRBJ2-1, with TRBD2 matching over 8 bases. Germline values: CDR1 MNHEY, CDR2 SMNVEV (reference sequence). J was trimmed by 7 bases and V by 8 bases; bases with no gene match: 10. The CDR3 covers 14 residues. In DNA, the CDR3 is TGTGCCAGCTCGCTAGGCGGGAGGAAGAATGAGCAGTTCTTC. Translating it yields CASSLGGRKNEQFF.

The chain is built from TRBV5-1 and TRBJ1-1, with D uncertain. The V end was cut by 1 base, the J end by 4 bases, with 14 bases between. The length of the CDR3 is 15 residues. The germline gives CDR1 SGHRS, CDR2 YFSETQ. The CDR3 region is CASSLTSPMGTEAFF. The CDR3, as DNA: TGCGCCAGCAGCTTGACTTCTCCTATGGGCACTGAAGCTTTCTTT.

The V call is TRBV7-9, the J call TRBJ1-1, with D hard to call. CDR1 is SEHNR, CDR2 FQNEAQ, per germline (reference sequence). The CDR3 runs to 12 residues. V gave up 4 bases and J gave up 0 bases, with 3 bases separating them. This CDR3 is CASSSVNTEAFF. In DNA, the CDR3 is TGTGCCAGCAGCTCGGTGAACACTGAAGCTTTCTTT.